This is a list of T cell receptor beta chains from one sample in a study of T-cell memory formation after mild COVID-19. Using its own MiXCR run on the 5' RACE reads, TCRdb lists one record per CDR3 protein. This sample has about 470,000 distinct CDR3 sequences, with around a sixth found just once. Sequences were obtained from PBMCs or a T cell subset sorted from them (not recorded which). These receptor sequences come from an adult woman who had mild COVID-19 (a few samples of this study predate the infection). Cell type and time point are not known. The CDR3 runs from the conserved cysteine through the conserved F or W. A D gene is named only where the DNA matches it firmly. Some rows have no size entry. The others give once, few or many, or a class for an expanded clone.

cdr3_nt cdr3_aa clone_size j_call cdr3_length d_call v_call
TGTGCCAGCAGCTTAGTCGTGGGAACCTACAATGAGCAGTTCTTC CASSLVVGTYNEQFF . TRBJ2-1 15 . TRBV11-2
TGTGCCAGCCAGACAGGACTACACTCTGGAAACACCATATATTTT CASQTGLHSGNTIYF few TRBJ1-3 15 . TRBV19
TGCAGTGTTAACAGGGGAATCGACACTGAAGCTTTCTTT CSVNRGIDTEAFF . TRBJ1-1 13 TRBD1 TRBV20-1
TGTGCCAGCAGCCAGGGACAGTCTAACTATGGCTACACCTTC CASSQGQSNYGYTF few TRBJ1-2 14 TRBD1 TRBV6-6
TGTGCCAGCAGCCCCCAGAACAAAGAGACCCAGTACTTC CASSPQNKETQYF . TRBJ2-5 13 . TRBV7-9
TGCAGTGCTAGAGATTTAACTAGCGGGGGGACCTCCGAGCAGTACTTC CSARDLTSGGTSEQYF . TRBJ2-7 16 TRBD2 TRBV20-1
TGCGCCAGCAGCTTGCAGGGTTACGTCAACACCGGGGAGCTGTTTTTT CASSLQGYVNTGELFF few TRBJ2-2 16 . TRBV5-1
TGTGCCAGCTCACCACCCACTATACGGGGGTCCTACGAGCAGTACTTC CASSPPTIRGSYEQYF few TRBJ2-7 16 . TRBV18
TGTGCCAGCAGCGCTCGACAGGAGATCACAGATACGCAGTATTTT CASSARQEITDTQYF . TRBJ2-3 15 . TRBV21-1
TGTGCCAGCAGCCCCTCGGGCGGGGGGGCCCGGGAGCAGTTCTTC CASSPSGGGAREQFF . TRBJ2-1 15 TRBD2 TRBV5-6
TGTGCCAGCAGCTCTTATTCAGGGCCAGTTACCGCCGGGGAGCTGTTTTTT CASSSYSGPVTAGELFF . TRBJ2-2 17 . TRBV11-2
TGTGCCAGCAGCTCCCCGGGACACCACACAGATACGCAGTATTTT CASSSPGHHTDTQYF few TRBJ2-3 15 . TRBV11-2
TGTGCCAGCAGCCGGGACAGGGACCACGAGCAGTACTTC CASSRDRDHEQYF few TRBJ2-7 13 TRBD1 TRBV5-6
TGTGCCAGCAGTTGGGGGGGGAGAAATCAGCCCCAGCATTTT CASSWGGRNQPQHF . TRBJ1-5 14 . TRBV12-3/TRBV12-4
TGTGCCAGCAGCGCCGTGATAGCGGGGAGGCAGACCCAGTACTTC CASSAVIAGRQTQYF . TRBJ2-5 15 TRBD2 TRBV5-6
TGTGCCAGCAGAGCAGGGGCGAAAAACATTCAGTACTTC CASRAGAKNIQYF many TRBJ2-4 13 . TRBV27
TGTGCCAGCAGCCAAGTTCTGGATTCACCCCTCCACTTT CASSQVLDSPLHF few TRBJ1-6 13 . TRBV3-1
TGCAGCGTTTTACAGGGAACCCCTACCTACGAGCAGTACTTC CSVLQGTPTYEQYF few TRBJ2-7 14 . TRBV29-1
TGCGCCAGCAGCTCCCTCAACGTCCTGACTTTC CASSSLNVLTF few TRBJ2-6 11 . TRBV5-1
TGTGCCAGCAGGGTTGGGACAGTCAACACTGAAGCTTTCTTT CASRVGTVNTEAFF . TRBJ1-1 14 TRBD1 TRBV5-4
TGTGCCAGCAGTCCGGAGGGGACTCAGTCCGTTGAGCAGTTCTTC CASSPEGTQSVEQFF few TRBJ2-1 15 . TRBV12-3/TRBV12-4
TGTGCCAGCAGCTTAACGCCCGGGACAGGGGAGGGCGAGCAGTACTTC CASSLTPGTGEGEQYF . TRBJ2-7 16 TRBD1 TRBV7-3